This TCR beta chain was sequenced during a study of T-cell reconstitution after alpha-beta-depleted transplantation in children. With respect to this clonotype: Its antigen remains unknown.

V lost 5 bases, J lost 1 base, and 15 bases lay in between. CDR3 length: 15 residues. Looked up from germline, CDR1 is SGHDT and CDR2 is YYEEEE. It was with unique molecular identifiers that the TCRbeta library was prepared. TCRdb reprocessed the PCR reads via MiXCR and lists one record per CDR3 protein. The sample has 250,000 to 400,000 distinct CDR3 sequences; 20% to 30% are singletons. Whole-study results and caveats: Approximately two months post-transplant, alpha-beta T cells reportedly originated from several hundred expanded graft clones. A year post-transplant, T-cell counts and diversity derived mostly from newly produced T cells.

Sequencing was performed on PBMCs, mostly from graft donor cells, taken 180 days after TCRalphabeta/CD19-depleted stem cell transplant. The sequence derives from a male patient aged 5 to 17 who had a stem cell transplant for acute lymphoblastic leukemia, so the T cells may come from the graft donor. The J gene is TRBJ2-5, the V gene TRBV5-6; D is perhaps TRBD1 (6 bases). The CDR3 loop reads CASRGAGIPQETQYF. The CDR3 nucleotides are TGTGCCAGCAGGGGGGCAGGGATCCCCCAAGAGACCCAGTACTTC.